A single sample gave rise to the 5 T cell receptor beta chains below, sequenced in a study of blood T cell repertoires in COVID-19. Libraries were prepared by immunoSEQ multiplex PCR; TCRdb keeps only in-frame clonotypes and omits some of them. The sample yields 150,000 to 200,000 clones, around 86% seen once. Specimen: peripheral blood. The receptors come from a man aged 50-59 years with active or convalescent COVID-19.

This chain joins TRBV4-1 and TRBJ2-7, with 9 bases identical to TRBD1. Germline values: CDR1 MGHRA, CDR2 YSYEKL. Trimming took 0 bases from V and 2 from J; bases not matched to a gene: 5. This CDR3 is 16 amino acids long. As DNA, the CDR3 is TGCGCCAGCAGCCAAGAGGGACAGGGTTTACCCTACGAGCAGTACTTC. Protein sequence: CASSQEGQGLPYEQYF.

The V gene is TRBV24-1, the J gene TRBJ1-2; 7 bases agree with TRBD1. The V gene's germline CDR1 is KGHDR and CDR2 SFDVKD. The CDR3 extends over 15 amino acids. The J segment lost 4 bases and the V segment lost 3 bases, leaving 7 bases of the junction unmatched. The CDR3 sequence is CATSDNRDSGYGYTF. The DNA of the CDR3 is TGTGCCACCAGTGATAACCGGGACAGTGGCTATGGCTACACCTTC.

This clone was seen a single time. The rearrangement links TRBV20-1 to TRBJ2-1; D is undetermined. The CDR3 extends over 11 amino acids. Germline CDR1 reads DFQATT; CDR2 reads SNEGSKA (reference sequence). With 0 bases removed from V and 8 bases from J, the gap between germline ends came to 5 bases. The CDR3 sequence is CSARESDEQFF. The CDR3 nucleotides are TGCAGTGCTAGAGAGTCGGATGAGCAGTTCTTC.

The genes are TRBV7-6 and TRBJ2-1; TRBD2 matches 10 bases. There are 14 residues in the CDR3. Germline loops: CDR1 SGHVS, CDR2 FNYEAQ. Germline trimming cut 5 bases from V and 8 bases from J; bases unmatched to any gene: 6. The CDR3 DNA follows: TGTGCCAGCAGCCAAAGCGGGAGGGGCGATGAGCAGTTCTTC. It yields the protein CASSQSGRGDEQFF.

The CDR3: CASLLFNEQFF. The CDR3 bases are TGTGCCAGCCTCCTCTTTAATGAGCAGTTCTTC. V gene TRBV2 combines with J gene TRBJ2-1; D unclear. The CDR3 totals 11 residues. Per germline, CDR1 SNHLY and CDR2 FYNNEI. Trimming cost V 8 bases and J 7 bases, with 9 bases left between them.